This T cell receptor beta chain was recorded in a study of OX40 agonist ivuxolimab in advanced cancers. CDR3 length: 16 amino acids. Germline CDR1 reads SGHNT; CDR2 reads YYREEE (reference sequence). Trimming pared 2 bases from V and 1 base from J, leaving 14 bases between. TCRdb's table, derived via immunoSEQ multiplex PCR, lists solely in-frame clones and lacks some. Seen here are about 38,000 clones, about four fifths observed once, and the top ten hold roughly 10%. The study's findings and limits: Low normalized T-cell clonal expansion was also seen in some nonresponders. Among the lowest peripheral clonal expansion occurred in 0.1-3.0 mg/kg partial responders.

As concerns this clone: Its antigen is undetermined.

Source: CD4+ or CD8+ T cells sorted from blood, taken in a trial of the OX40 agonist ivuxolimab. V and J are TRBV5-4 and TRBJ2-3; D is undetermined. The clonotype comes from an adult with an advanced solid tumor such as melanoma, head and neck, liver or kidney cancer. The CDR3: CASSFFRVSRTDTQYF. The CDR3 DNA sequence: TGTGCCAGCAGCTTCTTTCGGGTCTCACGCACAGATACGCAGTATTTT. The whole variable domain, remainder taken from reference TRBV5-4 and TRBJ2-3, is ETGVTQSPTHLIKTRGQQVTLRCSSQSGHNTVSWYQQALGQGPQFIFQYYREEENGRGNFPPRFSGLQFPNYSSELNVNALELDDSALYLCASSFFRVSRTDTQYFGPGTRLTVL.